These 26 T cell receptor beta chains originate from one sample sequenced in a study of spatial heterogeneity in lung cancer. Using its own MiXCR run on the 5' RACE reads, TCRdb lists one record per CDR3 protein. Of approximately 40,000 distinct CDR3 sequences listed, roughly 7.4% are singletons. Time point specified: sample taken at primary tumor resection. Sequenced material: PBMCs, taken at surgery. The source is a male donor with early-stage non-small cell lung cancer.

In its sample, this clonotype was seen a few times. This CDR3 reads CASSTRTGGTEAFF. The CDR3 DNA reads TGTGCCAGTAGTACCCGAACAGGGGGCACTGAAGCTTTCTTT. This rearrangement joins TRBV19 to TRBJ1-1, with TRBD1 matching over 8 bases. After removal of 4 bases from V and 4 bases from J, the junction contained 5 bases not matched to a gene. This CDR3 is built from 14 residues. CDR1 is LNHDA and CDR2 is SQIVND in the germline V gene (reference sequence).

This clonotype was seen many times. The genes are TRBV24-1 and TRBJ1-4, with 9 bases identical to TRBD1. V lost 4 bases, J lost 6 bases, and 5 bases stayed unmatched. The CDR3 is 15 amino acids. Germline lookup yields CDR1 KGHDR and CDR2 SFDVKD. CDR3: CATSDPGQGDEKLFF. The CDR3 DNA reads TGTGCCACCAGTGACCCGGGACAGGGTGATGAAAAACTGTTTTTT.

With regard to this clonotype: Compared with germline, one end of the junction differs, possibly owing to a read error. The rearrangement joins TRBV5-4 to TRBJ2-7; no firm D call. The germline gives CDR1 SGHNT, CDR2 YYREEE (reference sequence). The CDR3 spans 12 residues. The CDR3 DNA is TGTGCCAGCAGCCGGATCGGTACAGAGGTAGACTTC. Translation gives CASSRIGTEVDF.

This clonotype came up many times. V and J are TRBV20-1 and TRBJ2-5; TRBD1 or TRBD2 may be the D gene (5 bases each). From germline, CDR1 is DFQATT and CDR2 SNEGSKA (reference sequence). The CDR3 covers 15 residues. The ends were cut back, 3 bases at V and 4 bases at J, with 18 bases in the middle. This CDR3 reads CSASNPIEGPETQYF. Written as DNA, the CDR3 is TGCAGTGCTAGCAATCCAATTGAGGGACCAGAGACCCAGTACTTC.

In this sample, this clonotype turned up a few times. CDR3 sequence reads: CSATSDRSTDTQYF. CDR3 coding DNA: TGCAGTGCAACATCAGACAGAAGCACAGATACGCAGTATTTT. The rearrangement uses TRBV20-1 and TRBJ2-3; TRBD1 is a possible D gene (5 bases). The CDR3 is made up of 14 amino acids. Trimming took 6 bases from V and 0 from J, leaving 13 bases between them. Germline V gene data show CDR1 as DFQATT and CDR2 as SNEGSKA (reference sequence).

This clonotype was detected only a few times. The V call is TRBV12-5, the J call TRBJ2-3; D is unclear. CDR1 and CDR2 from the germline V gene are LGHNT and FRNRAP. The CDR3 consists of 13 residues. V lost 2 bases and J 4 bases, leaving 7 bases between the germline ends. CDR3 residues: CASGLPGPDTQYF. The CDR3 nucleotides read TGTGCTAGTGGTTTGCCGGGCCCAGATACGCAGTATTTT. Drawing the rest from reference TRBV12-5 and TRBJ2-3, the complete variable domain is DARVTQTPRHKVTEMGQEVTMRCQPILGHNTVFWYRQTMMQGLELLAYFRNRAPLDDSGMPKDRFSAEMPDATLATLKIQPSEPRDSAVYFCASGLPGPDTQYFGPGTRLTVL.

The CDR3 protein is CASSWDSGELFF. The CDR3, as DNA: TGTGCCAGCAGCTGGGACAGCGGGGAGCTGTTTTTT. The V and J genes are TRBV7-9 and TRBJ2-2, with 7 bases matching TRBD1. CDR3 size: 12 residues. CDR1 and CDR2 from the germline V gene are SEHNR and FQNEAQ (reference sequence). With 4 bases clipped from V and 7 bases from J, the junction kept 0 bases outside the gene matches.

This clonotype appeared many times. The chain combines TRBV20-1 with TRBJ2-7; D may correspond to TRBD1 or TRBD2 (5 bases each). The CDR3 is made up of 14 amino acids. V lost 0 bases and J lost 1, with 10 bases in between. From germline, CDR1 is DFQATT and CDR2 SNEGSKA (reference sequence). The CDR3 region has the DNA TGCAGTGCTAGAGAAGGGACGGTGTCCTACGAGCAGTACTTC. It codes for CSAREGTVSYEQYF.

The rearrangement links TRBV7-2 to TRBJ2-2; 7 nucleotides align to TRBD2. The CDR3 has 16 amino acids. CDR1 and CDR2 (germline): SGHTA, FQGNSA. Trimming removed 5 bases from V and 4 bases from J; junction bases left unmatched: 10. The CDR3 sequence: CASSPPRWGGTGELFF. The CDR3 DNA follows: TGTGCCAGCAGCCCCCCGCGATGGGGGGGCACCGGGGAGCTGTTTTTT.

This clonotype was found a few times. V gene TRBV2 combines with J gene TRBJ1-1; weak D call: TRBD1 (5 bases). Per the germline V gene, CDR1 is SNHLY and CDR2 is FYNNEI. This CDR3 contains 10 residues. V was shortened by 6 bases and J by 6 bases, with 5 bases between the two germline ends. In nucleotides, the CDR3 is TGTGCCAGCAGGGGGCCTGAAGCTTTCTTT. As protein: CASRGPEAFF.

This clonotype was detected only a few times. V and J are TRBV5-6 and TRBJ1-2, with TRBD1 as a possible D gene (6 bases). This CDR3 has 14 amino acids. CDR1 and CDR2 from the germline V gene are SGHDT and YYEEEE. Trimming removed 4 bases from V and 4 bases from J, with 14 bases in between. The CDR3 spells CASSPTTGTYGYTF. The CDR3 DNA reads TGTGCCAGCAGCCCAACTACAGGGACCTATGGCTACACCTTC.

This clonotype was seen ten or more times. The V and J genes are TRBV5-1 and TRBJ2-7; the match to TRBD2 covers 7 bases. Looked up from germline, CDR1 is SGHRS and CDR2 is YFSETQ. Unmatched junction bases numbered 11, after V lost 8 bases and J lost 0 bases. This CDR3 spans 15 amino acids. Written as DNA, the CDR3 is TGCGCCAGGAGGACTAGGGCAGCTTACTCCTACGAGCAGTACTTC. This sequence encodes CARRTRAAYSYEQYF.

The chain employs TRBV6-5 and TRBJ2-5; possibly TRBD2 for D (5 bases). V was shortened by 1 base and J by 5 bases, with 14 bases between the two germline ends. The germline gives CDR1 MNHEY, CDR2 SVGAGI. The CDR3 loop spans 15 amino acids. The CDR3 DNA is TGTGCCAGCAGTTACTTACGGAGGCCGGGGGAGACCCAGTACTTC. Residues: CASSYLRRPGETQYF.

The table lists this clonotype with many counts. The V gene is TRBV7-2, the J gene TRBJ2-3; a weak D match, TRBD2 (6 bases). This CDR3 spans 16 amino acids. Germline V gene lookup returns CDR1 SGHTA and CDR2 FQGNSA. V lost 4 bases to trimming and J lost 2 bases, with 16 bases between them. Here the CDR3 reads CASSSGPRGNTDTQYF. The CDR3 bases are TGTGCCAGCAGCTCGGGCCCGCGGGGAAACACAGATACGCAGTATTTT.

The chain carries TRBV5-8 and TRBJ2-3, with 7 bases that match TRBD1. With V trimmed by 4 bases and J by 1 base, 6 bases remained unmatched. The CDR3 is 15 residues long. CDR1 SGHTS and CDR2 YDEGEE come from the germline V gene. CDR3 protein: CASSTRQGGTDTQYF. The CDR3, as DNA: TGTGCCAGCAGCACCAGACAGGGAGGCACAGATACGCAGTATTTT.

V usage is TRBV19 and J usage is TRBJ2-3; TRBD1 is a possible D gene (5 bases). The CDR3 consists of 14 residues. CDR1 LNHDA and CDR2 SQIVND come from the germline V gene (reference sequence). V shed 3 bases and J shed 1 base, with 8 bases lying between them. The CDR3 DNA reads as TGTGCCAGTAGTATTAAAGGGGGCACAGATACGCAGTATTTT. This encodes CASSIKGGTDTQYF.

This clonotype has a count of ten or more. The rearrangement links TRBV6-6 to TRBJ1-1; D is ambiguous. V gave up 0 bases and J gave up 0 bases, with 8 bases separating them. CDR3 size: 15 residues. Germline V gene lookup returns CDR1 MNHNY and CDR2 SVGAGI (reference sequence). The CDR3 reads CASSYSQLMNTEAFF. In DNA form, the CDR3 reads TGTGCCAGCAGTTACTCGCAACTCATGAACACTGAAGCTTTCTTT.

V is TRBV29-1 and J is TRBJ2-7; TRBD1 matches 10 bases. CDR1 and CDR2 (germline): SQVTM, ANQGSEA. V shed 6 bases and J 0 bases; nucleotides not matched to a gene: 2. The CDR3 consists of 13 residues. CDR3 in amino acids: CSVRTGGSYEQYF. Written as DNA, the CDR3 is TGCAGCGTGCGGACAGGGGGCTCCTACGAGCAGTACTTC.

This chain joins TRBV5-1 and TRBJ2-1; 15 positions agree with TRBD2. CDR1 and CDR2 from the germline V gene are SGHRS and YFSETQ. The CDR3 has 16 amino acids. V shed 4 bases and J 5 bases; nucleotides not matched to a gene: 4. In DNA form, the CDR3 reads TGCGCCAGCAGCCTAGGACTAGCGGGAGGGGACAATGAGCAGTTCTTC. Its protein product is CASSLGLAGGDNEQFF.

At least ten counts were recorded for this clonotype. This chain joins TRBV7-3 and TRBJ2-7; possibly TRBD2 for D (6 bases). V lost 4 bases, J lost 1 base, and 14 bases lay in between. The CDR3 runs to 15 residues. Germline lookup yields CDR1 SGHTA and CDR2 FQGTGA. The CDR3 sequence is CASSSYGGPSYEQYF. For the CDR3, the DNA is TGTGCCAGCAGCTCGTACGGAGGGCCTTCCTACGAGCAGTACTTC.

The sample holds many counts of this clonotype. The chain combines TRBV24-1 with TRBJ2-2; D unclear. The CDR3 loop spans 13 amino acids. Germline V gene data show CDR1 as KGHDR and CDR2 as SFDVKD. The V end lost 2 bases, the J end lost 4 bases, and 4 bases lay between the germline ends. Here the CDR3 DNA reads TGTGCCACCAGTGATTCTCCCACCGGGGAGCTGTTTTTT. Translated, it gives CATSDSPTGELFF.

This clonotype was counted ten times or more. The chain recombines TRBV5-8 with TRBJ2-1; 7 nucleotides match TRBD2. The junction had 13 bases not matched to a gene; V was cut back by 6 bases and J by 4 bases. The CDR3 loop spans 16 amino acids. CDR1 SGHTS and CDR2 YDEGEE come from the germline V gene. CDR3 region: CASNPGGSHPYNEQFF. CDR3 DNA: TGTGCCAGCAATCCTGGCGGGAGTCACCCTTACAATGAGCAGTTCTTC.

The V and J genes are TRBV2 and TRBJ2-1; 8 nucleotides align to TRBD2. Trimming took 5 bases from V and 1 from J; bases not matched to a gene: 7. This CDR3 has 16 amino acids. The germline V gene has CDR1 SNHLY and CDR2 FYNNEI. CDR3 sequence reads: CASSPGERGSYNEQFF. CDR3 DNA sequence: TGTGCCAGCAGTCCGGGGGAGCGGGGGTCCTACAATGAGCAGTTCTTC.

This clonotype was counted many times. The V and J genes are TRBV12-3 or TRBV12-4 and TRBJ2-5, with 7 bases lining up with TRBD1. With V trimmed by 5 bases and J by 5 bases, 8 bases remained unmatched. The CDR3 is 14 amino acids. CDR3 sequence: CASSRQGSWETQYF. In DNA, the CDR3 is TGTGCCAGCAGTCGACAGGGTTCATGGGAGACCCAGTACTTC.

J is TRBJ2-7 and V is TRBV18; 8 bases agree with TRBD1. This CDR3 is 15 amino acids long. The germline V gene has CDR1 KGHSH and CDR2 LQKENI. Germline trimming cut 6 bases from V and 2 bases from J; bases unmatched to any gene: 9. CDR3 loop: CASSDRRTGTYEQYF. The DNA of the CDR3 is TGTGCCAGCTCGGATAGGCGGACAGGGACCTACGAGCAGTACTTC.

The CDR3 is CASSSGAGETQYF. CDR3 DNA sequence: TGTGCCAGCAGCTCCGGAGCGGGGGAGACCCAGTACTTC. The chain has TRBV7-3 and TRBJ2-5; 7 bases align to TRBD2. The J segment lost 5 bases and the V segment lost 4 bases, leaving 4 bases of the junction unmatched. In germline, CDR1 is SGHTA, CDR2 FQGTGA. CDR3 length: 13 amino acids.